A single sample gave rise to the 19 T cell receptor beta chains below, sequenced in a study of blood T cell repertoires in COVID-19 (dated by TCRdb to 2020 to 2022). Library preparation used the immunoSEQ multiplex PCR assay. The source is immuneACCESS, and TCRdb retained only in-frame sequences with V and J called. Part of the clones is not carried over; for the studies checked, unresolved V genes explain less than half of this, and the remainder is unexplained. The sample yields a few hundred thousand clones; approximately 85% were counted once. The top ten hold over 2% of the sample. Source material: PBMCs or T cells enriched from blood (not recorded which). These receptors were collected from a man aged 30-40 years who had recovered from COVID-19.

Concerning this clone: Other DNA sequences in this specimen translate into the identical CDR3. Written as DNA, the CDR3 is TGTGCCAGCAGCTTAGACAGCTATGGCTACACCTTC. Translated, it gives CASSLDSYGYTF. This chain links TRBV7-9 with TRBJ1-2; no reliable D call. Germline V gene sequence: CDR1 SEHNR, CDR2 FQNEAQ (reference sequence). The CDR3 sequence is 12 residues long. Trimming took off 1 base at V and 4 bases at J, with 4 bases between the two ends.

The genes are TRBV9 and TRBJ2-7; TRBD1 aligns across 9 bases. CDR1 and CDR2 from the germline V gene are SGDLS and YYNGEE. The CDR3 spans 14 residues. Trimming removed 0 bases from V and 13 bases from J; junction bases left unmatched: 11. The CDR3 sequence: CASSVGFHGDREYF. The CDR3 nucleotides read TGTGCCAGCAGCGTAGGGTTTCATGGGGACAGGGAATACTTC.

This sequence joins TRBV5-5 and TRBJ1-5; TRBD1 might be the D (5 bases). This CDR3 contains 16 residues. The germline V gene encodes CDR1 SGHKS and CDR2 YYEKEE (reference sequence). V was cut by 0 bases and J by 0 bases, with 10 bases left in between. CDR3 nucleotides: TGTGCCAGCAGCTTGGCCGGGGGGGTTAGCAATCAGCCCCAGCATTTT. The encoded protein is CASSLAGGVSNQPQHF.

A note on this clone: Other DNA sequences from this sample encode an identical CDR3 as well. V is TRBV12-3 or TRBV12-4 and J is TRBJ1-5, with TRBD1 matching 8 bases. The CDR3 is 13 residues long. V lost 2 bases to trimming and J lost 6 bases; unmatched junction nucleotides: 0. This CDR3 is CASSLTGGQPQHF. CDR3 nucleotide sequence: TGTGCCAGCAGTTTAACAGGGGGTCAGCCCCAGCATTTT.

Comment on this clone: Other DNA sequences within the sample encode an identical CDR3. This chain uses TRBV11-2 with TRBJ2-5; no clear D gene. V lost 3 bases and J 2 bases, leaving 7 bases between the germline ends. From germline, CDR1 is SGHAT and CDR2 FQNNGV. The CDR3 has 13 amino acids. DNA of the CDR3: TGTGCCAGCAGCTTTGGGCAACAAGAGACCCAGTACTTC. Translating gives CASSFGQQETQYF.

The V call is TRBV29-1, the J call TRBJ1-1; maybe TRBD1 (5 bases). Germline V gives CDR1 SQVTM, CDR2 ANQGSEA. The CDR3 contains 13 residues. Trimming shortened V by 4 bases and J by 0 bases, and 9 bases separated the two germline ends. The CDR3 sequence: CSVGQQLNTEAFF. In DNA form, the CDR3 reads TGCAGCGTTGGACAGCAATTGAACACTGAAGCTTTCTTT.

The J gene is TRBJ1-1, the V gene TRBV3-1 (or the pseudogene TRBV3-2); 8 bases line up with TRBD1. The germline CDR1 and CDR2 sequences are LGHDT and YNNKEL (reference sequence). This CDR3 region has 15 residues. Trimming took 0 bases from V and 7 from J; bases not matched to a gene: 7. CDR3 loop: CASSQELTGGFEAFF. Written as DNA, the CDR3 is TGTGCCAGCAGCCAAGAGCTTACAGGGGGGTTTGAAGCTTTCTTT.

This chain connects TRBV12-3 or TRBV12-4 to TRBJ1-2; D unclear. The germline V and J ends were trimmed by 6 bases and 8 bases, with 16 bases remaining between them. The CDR3 runs 13 residues. CDR3 DNA sequence: TGTGCCAGCAGAAACGGACCGGGAGACGGCTACACCTTC. It encodes CASRNGPGDGYTF.

Only a few counts were recorded for this clone. The chain has TRBV9 and TRBJ1-2, with D possibly TRBD1 on 6 matching bases. The length of the CDR3 is 14 residues. Germline V lookup: CDR1 SGDLS, CDR2 YYNGEE. V shed 4 bases and J shed 5 bases, with 15 bases lying between them. CDR3 amino acids: CASSPPGGLYGYTF. Here the CDR3 DNA reads TGTGCCAGCAGCCCCCCGGGGGGGCTTTATGGCTACACCTTC.

This chain uses TRBV5-6 with TRBJ1-6; D is unresolved. CDR3 length: 13 amino acids. V was pared by 1 base and J by 10 bases, with 9 bases between. Germline values: CDR1 SGHDT, CDR2 YYEEEE. This chain's CDR3 is CASSLRRSSPLHF. CDR3 in DNA: TGTGCCAGCAGCTTGAGGAGAAGCTCACCCCTCCACTTT.

The rearrangement uses TRBV5-4 and TRBJ2-7; D perhaps matches TRBD1 (6 bases). V was pared by 2 bases and J by 5 bases, with 14 bases between. This CDR3 comprises 14 residues. Per germline, CDR1 SGHNT and CDR2 YYREEE (reference sequence). CDR3 bases: TGTGCCAGCAGCTTTGGCTGGGGGCAAAACGAGCAGTACTTC. This sequence encodes CASSFGWGQNEQYF.

The chain carries TRBV19 and TRBJ1-2, with a weak D call TRBD1 (6 bases). Trimming pared 6 bases from V and 7 bases from J, leaving 21 bases between. Germline V gene data show CDR1 as LNHDA and CDR2 as SQIVND (reference sequence). The CDR3 sequence is 15 residues long. This CDR3 is CASSLKIQGAIGYTF. CDR3 sequence (DNA): TGTGCCAGTAGCCTTAAAATACAGGGAGCAATTGGCTACACCTTC.

V is TRBV10-3 and J is TRBJ1-3; D remains ambiguous. Germline assignment: CDR1 ENHRY and CDR2 SYGVKD. The CDR3 consists of 16 residues. V was shortened by 2 bases and J by 1 base, with 12 bases between the two germline ends. The CDR3 bases are TGTGCCATCAGTGAGAGAGAGGGTTCGTCTGGAAACACCATATATTTT. Its protein is CAISEREGSSGNTIYF.

Only one count was recorded for this clone. The gene calls are TRBV6-5 and TRBJ2-1, with 8 bases that match TRBD1. CDR3 size: 15 residues. Per germline, CDR1 MNHEY and CDR2 SVGAGI. Trimming at V came to 4 bases and at J to 5 bases, leaving 7 bases not matched to a gene. CDR3: CASSLTGGRNNEQFF. The CDR3 coding sequence is TGTGCCAGCAGTTTAACAGGGGGTCGAAACAATGAGCAGTTCTTC.

The chain has TRBV5-8 and TRBJ2-5; TRBD2 agrees at 7 bases. Looked up from germline, CDR1 is SGHTS and CDR2 is YDEGEE. The CDR3 has 16 residues. Losses at the gene ends were 0 bases for V and 3 bases for J; bases not matched to a gene: 8. CDR3 nucleotide sequence: TGTGCCAGCAGCTTGGCCGGCGGGGGAGAGAAAGAGACCCAGTACTTC. It translates to CASSLAGGGEKETQYF. The variable domain in full, completed from reference TRBV5-8 and TRBJ2-5, reads EAGVTQSPTHLIKTRGQQATLRCSPISGHTSVYWYQQALGLGLQFLLWYDEGEERNRGNFPPRFSGRQFPNYSSELNVNALELEDSALYLCASSLAGGGEKETQYFGPGTRLLVL.

V and J are TRBV28 and TRBJ1-6; 9 positions agree with TRBD1. From germline, CDR1 is MDHEN and CDR2 SYDVKM. The ends lost 2 bases at V and 7 bases at J; junction bases unmatched: 6. This CDR3 spans 16 amino acids. CDR3 residues: CASSLRTGALNSPLHF. CDR3 DNA: TGTGCCAGCAGTTTACGGACAGGGGCCCTCAATTCACCCCTCCACTTT.

The V call is TRBV9, the J call TRBJ2-1; a possible D gene is TRBD2 (7 bases). This CDR3 has 16 amino acids. Germline CDR1 reads SGDLS; CDR2 reads YYNGEE. V lost 4 bases, J lost 4 bases, and 18 bases lay in between. The CDR3 region has the DNA TGTGCCAGCAGCCTCAGTGGGGGGGCCGCTTACAATGAGCAGTTCTTC. This translates into CASSLSGGAAYNEQFF.

For the CDR3, the DNA is TGTGCCAGCTCACAAGGGACAGGGAACTATGGCTACACCTTC. Its translation is CASSQGTGNYGYTF. The rearrangement uses TRBV18 and TRBJ1-2, with 9 bases matching TRBD1. The CDR3 has 14 residues. Germline CDR1 and CDR2: KGHSH and LQKENI. V dropped 4 bases and J dropped 2; count of bases not matched to a gene: 2.

This clone showed up just once. The rearrangement uses TRBV30 and TRBJ1-1; a weak D match, TRBD1 (5 bases). The V gene's germline CDR1 is GTSNPN and CDR2 SVGIG (reference sequence). The V end lost 0 bases, the J end lost 7 bases, and 12 bases lay between the germline ends. The CDR3 runs to 13 residues. The CDR3 is CAWSVLPTDEAFF. CDR3 nucleotide sequence: TGTGCCTGGAGTGTACTGCCGACAGATGAAGCTTTCTTT.